This passage covers 4 T cell receptor beta chains from one sample sequenced in a study of cytomegalovirus exposure and HLA in healthy donors. Generated by immunoSEQ multiplex PCR, the TCRdb table keeps only in-frame clones and is missing some. The table records about 310,000 clones, around 90% of them present only once. The sample consisted of PBMCs. These receptors came from a man aged 30 to 45 in good health and CMV-seronegative.

The V gene is TRBV13, the J gene TRBJ2-5; D is undetermined. The CDR3 contains 12 residues. Looked up from germline, CDR1 is PRHDT and CDR2 is FYEKMQ (reference sequence). V was pared by 1 base and J by 7 bases, with 7 bases between. CDR3 DNA: TGTGCCAGCAGCTTAGAAGCTGGGACCCAGTACTTC. It encodes CASSLEAGTQYF. The full variable domain, in which reference TRBV13 and TRBJ2-5 provide the parts outside the CDR3, is AAGVIQSPRHLIKEKRETATLKCYPIPRHDTVYWYQQGPGQDPQFLISFYEKMQSDKGSIPDRFSAQQFSDYHSELNMSSLELGDSALYFCASSLEAGTQYFGPGTRLLVL.

The V call is TRBV18, the J call TRBJ1-6; D might be TRBD1 (6 bases). This CDR3 has 16 residues. From germline, CDR1 is KGHSH and CDR2 LQKENI. V lost 3 bases to trimming and J lost 7 bases, with 16 bases between them. The CDR3 protein is CASSPGAGQGNSPLHF. CDR3 nucleotide sequence: TGTGCCAGCTCACCGGGGGCAGGGCAGGGGAATTCACCCCTCCACTTT.

This chain joins TRBV10-3 and TRBJ1-1, with 7 bases aligning to TRBD1. The CDR3 extends over 12 amino acids. CDR1 is ENHRY and CDR2 is SYGVKD in the germline V gene. Losses at the gene ends were 10 bases for V and 1 base for J; bases not matched to a gene: 3. This chain's CDR3 is CATRTGNTEAFF. The CDR3 coding sequence is TGTGCCACCCGGACAGGGAACACTGAAGCTTTCTTT.

DNA for the CDR3: TGCGCCAGCAGTACAACAGGGTGGCACGAGCAGTACTTC. Its translation: CASSTTGWHEQYF. The chain combines TRBV10-2 with TRBJ2-7, with TRBD1 as a possible D gene (6 bases). This CDR3 contains 13 residues. Deletions cut 5 bases from V and 5 bases from J, with 13 bases between. Looked up from germline, CDR1 is WSHSY and CDR2 is SAAADI.